This TCR beta chain is drawn from a study of cytomegalovirus exposure and HLA in healthy donors. The V gene lost 5 bases and the J gene lost 4 bases, with 16 bases spanning the gap. Germline V lookup: CDR1 SGDLS, CDR2 YYNGEE. The CDR3 sequence is 14 residues long. 13 Jbeta primers and 60 Vbeta primers were used for the PCR. Profiling relied on immunoSEQ multiplex PCR, and the TCRdb table lists in-frame clones only, not all of them. The sample records roughly 110,000 clones, roughly 76% being singletons. The receptor was isolated from a man in his late teens or twenties in good health and CMV-seronegative. The genes are TRBV9 and TRBJ2-7, with D maybe TRBD2 (7 bases). Sequencing used PBMCs. The chain's CDR3 is CASSREGGAYEQYF. CDR3 bases: TGTGCCAGCAGTCGAGAAGGGGGGGCGTACGAGCAGTACTTC. The full variable domain, in which reference TRBV9 and TRBJ2-7 provide the parts outside the CDR3, is DSGVTQTPKHLITATGQRVTLRCSPRSGDLSVYWYQQSLDQGLQFLIQYYNGEERAKGNILERFSAQQFPDLHSELNLSSLELGDSALYFCASSREGGAYEQYFGPGTRLTVT.